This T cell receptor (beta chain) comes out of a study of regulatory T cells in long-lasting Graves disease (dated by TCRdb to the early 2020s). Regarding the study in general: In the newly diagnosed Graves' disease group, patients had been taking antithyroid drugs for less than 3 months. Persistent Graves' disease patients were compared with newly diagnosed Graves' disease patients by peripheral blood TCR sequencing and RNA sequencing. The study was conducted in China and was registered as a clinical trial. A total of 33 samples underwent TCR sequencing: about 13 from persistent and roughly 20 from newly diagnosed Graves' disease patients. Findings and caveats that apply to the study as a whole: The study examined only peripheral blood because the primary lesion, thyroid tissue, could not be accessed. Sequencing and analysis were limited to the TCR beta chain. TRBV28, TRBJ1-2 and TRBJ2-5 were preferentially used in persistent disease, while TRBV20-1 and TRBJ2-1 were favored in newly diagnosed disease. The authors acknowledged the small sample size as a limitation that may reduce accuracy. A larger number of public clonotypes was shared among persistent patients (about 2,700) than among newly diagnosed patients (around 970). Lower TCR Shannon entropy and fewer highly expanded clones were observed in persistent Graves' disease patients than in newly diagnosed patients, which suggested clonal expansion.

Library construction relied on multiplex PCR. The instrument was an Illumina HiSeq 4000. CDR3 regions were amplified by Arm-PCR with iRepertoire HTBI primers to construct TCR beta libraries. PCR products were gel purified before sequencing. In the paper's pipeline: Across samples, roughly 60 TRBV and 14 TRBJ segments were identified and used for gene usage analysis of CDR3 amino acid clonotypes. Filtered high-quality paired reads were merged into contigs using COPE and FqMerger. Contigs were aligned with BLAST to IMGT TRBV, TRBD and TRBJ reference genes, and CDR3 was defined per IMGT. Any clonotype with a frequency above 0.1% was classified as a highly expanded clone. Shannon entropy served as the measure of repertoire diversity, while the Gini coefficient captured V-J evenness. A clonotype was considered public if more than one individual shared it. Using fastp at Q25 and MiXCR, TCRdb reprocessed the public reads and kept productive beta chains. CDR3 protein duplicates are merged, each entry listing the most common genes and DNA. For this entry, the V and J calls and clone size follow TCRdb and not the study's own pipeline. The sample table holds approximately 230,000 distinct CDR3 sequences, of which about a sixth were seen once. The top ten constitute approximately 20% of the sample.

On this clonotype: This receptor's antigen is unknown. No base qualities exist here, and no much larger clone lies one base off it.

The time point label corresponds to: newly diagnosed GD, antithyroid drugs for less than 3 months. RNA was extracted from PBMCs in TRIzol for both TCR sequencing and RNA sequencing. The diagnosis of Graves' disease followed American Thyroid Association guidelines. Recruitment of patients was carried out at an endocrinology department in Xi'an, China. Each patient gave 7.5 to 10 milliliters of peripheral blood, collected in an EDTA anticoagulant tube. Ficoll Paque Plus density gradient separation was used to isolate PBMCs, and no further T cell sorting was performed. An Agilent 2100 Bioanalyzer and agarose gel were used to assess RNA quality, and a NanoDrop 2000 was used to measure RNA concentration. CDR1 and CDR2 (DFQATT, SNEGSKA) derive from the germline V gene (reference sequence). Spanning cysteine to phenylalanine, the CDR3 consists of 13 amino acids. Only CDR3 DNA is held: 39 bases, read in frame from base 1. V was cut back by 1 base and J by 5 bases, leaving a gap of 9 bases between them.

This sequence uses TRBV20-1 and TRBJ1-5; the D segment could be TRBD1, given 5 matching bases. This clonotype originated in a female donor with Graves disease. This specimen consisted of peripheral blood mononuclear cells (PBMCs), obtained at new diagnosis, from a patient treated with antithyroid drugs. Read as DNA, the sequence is TGCAGTGCTAGAGTTCAGGGTGATCAGCCCCAGCATTTT. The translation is CSARVQGDQPQHF.